The sequence of this TCR beta chain was determined in a study of cytomegalovirus exposure and HLA in healthy donors. Whole-study findings and limits: An Asian-associated ancestry cluster reportedly showed fewer N-insertions than the roughly 700-donor mean in a later analysis.

Amplification used 60 Vbeta primers and 13 Jbeta primers. Sequencing used immunoSEQ multiplex PCR; TCRdb keeps in-frame clones, though not all of them. Found here are around 110,000 clones, about four fifths of them singletons; the top ten hold 3.5% to 4.5%. With respect to this clone: Its cognate antigen is unknown.

The CDR3 has 14 residues. The ends lost 3 bases at V and 7 bases at J; junction bases unmatched: 1. Germline CDR1 LNHDA, CDR2 SQIVND (reference sequence). Donors consisted of healthy bone marrow donors. Sequencing was performed on PBMCs. The rearrangement uses TRBV19 and TRBJ2-1, with 12 bases identical to TRBD2. The TCR comes from a man aged 30-40 years in good health and CMV-seropositive. CDR3 sequence reads: CASSILAGGNEQFF. The CDR3 nucleotides are TGTGCCAGTAGTATTCTAGCGGGAGGGAATGAGCAGTTCTTC.